Listed below are T cell receptor beta chains from one sample, sequenced in a study of T cell responses to AZD1222 COVID-19 vaccine. Method: immunoSEQ multiplex PCR; TCRdb's copy keeps in-frame clones and lacks some. Among about 79,000 clones listed, 83% were seen once. Here the sequenced sample was peripheral blood, taken 28 days after the second AZD1222 dose. These receptors were obtained from an adult who received the AZD1222 COVID-19 vaccine. CDR3s include the opening cysteine and the closing phenylalanine or tryptophan. A D gene is named only where the DNA matches it firmly. Where a row states a size, it is once, few, many or the class of an expanded clone; other rows omit it.

clone size,V gene,D gene,J gene,CDR3 DNA,CDR3 protein
-,TRBV30,TRBD1,TRBJ1-4,TGTGCCTGGAAGCCTACGAAGACAGGGGGCGATGAAAAACTGTTTTTT,CAWKPTKTGGDEKLFF
-,TRBV24-1,-,TRBJ1-2,TGTGCCACCAGTGAGCGGAACATGGATGGCTACACCTTC,CATSERNMDGYTF
-,TRBV18,-,TRBJ2-2,TGTGCCAGCTCACCGAGGGCAGGGTCGGACACCGGGGAGCTGTTTTTT,CASSPRAGSDTGELFF
-,TRBV5-4,TRBD2,TRBJ2-5,TGTGCCAGCAGCTTTAGCGGGAGTGTGGAGACCCAGTACTTC,CASSFSGSVETQYF
-,TRBV7-3,-,TRBJ1-6,TGTGCCAGCAGCTTAGGGGGCGCGTGGTCACCCCTCCACTTT,CASSLGGAWSPLHF
-,TRBV5-5,-,TRBJ1-6,TGTGCCAGCAGCCTAAAAAAAAGTAGTTCACCCCTCCACTTT,CASSLKKSSSPLHF
-,TRBV3-1/TRBV3-2,-,TRBJ1-1,TGTGCCAGCAGCCAAGGGACTGTGGGCACTGAAGCTTTCTTT,CASSQGTVGTEAFF
-,TRBV11-2,-,TRBJ2-3,TGTGCCAGCAGCCCCTCGAGGTCCCCAGGGGCAGATACGCAGTATTTT,CASSPSRSPGADTQYF
-,TRBV5-6,TRBD1,TRBJ2-1,TGTGCCAGCAGCTTGGGACAGGGCCTTCGCGAGCAGTTCTTC,CASSLGQGLREQFF
-,TRBV5-6,TRBD2,TRBJ2-3,TGTGCCAGCAGCCCATTAGCGGGGACGAGCACAGATACGCAGTATTTT,CASSPLAGTSTDTQYF
-,TRBV19,-,TRBJ1-1,TGTGCCAGTAGTACCCAGAGCCGGACTGAAGCTTTCTTT,CASSTQSRTEAFF
once,TRBV4-1,-,TRBJ2-7,TGCGCCAGCAGCCCCACCTGGGGGTCGGACGAGCAGTACTTC,CASSPTWGSDEQYF
-,TRBV11-2,TRBD1,TRBJ1-6,TGTGCCAGCAGCTTAGTAGGACAGGGATTTGGTTCACCCCTCCACTTT,CASSLVGQGFGSPLHF
-,TRBV5-6,-,TRBJ1-2,TGTGCCAGCAGCGTGGAGGACAGCGGATTCCCATATGGCTACACCTTC,CASSVEDSGFPYGYTF
once,TRBV5-5,TRBD2,TRBJ2-1,TGTGCCAGCAGCTTGGGGACTAGCGGGAGGGCCTCCTACAATGAGCAGTTCTTC,CASSLGTSGRASYNEQFF
-,TRBV28,-,TRBJ1-5,TGTGCCAGCAGTTTACACAGCGGGGGTCAGCCCCAGCATTTT,CASSLHSGGQPQHF
-,TRBV19,TRBD1,TRBJ1-1,TGTGCCAGTAGATCCCAGGGGGCTGGCACTGAAGCTTTCTTT,CASRSQGAGTEAFF
-,TRBV19,TRBD1,TRBJ2-7,TGTGCCAGTAGTATGGCTGGACAGGGGATCTACGAGCAGTACTTC,CASSMAGQGIYEQYF
-,TRBV4-3,TRBD1,TRBJ2-1,TGCGCCAGCAGCCAAGATAGGATCCAGGGGGCTGAGCAGTTCTTC,CASSQDRIQGAEQFF
few,TRBV19,-,TRBJ2-5,TGTGCCGTCCGAGGAGTAGCACAAGAGACCCAGTACTTC,CAVRGVAQETQYF